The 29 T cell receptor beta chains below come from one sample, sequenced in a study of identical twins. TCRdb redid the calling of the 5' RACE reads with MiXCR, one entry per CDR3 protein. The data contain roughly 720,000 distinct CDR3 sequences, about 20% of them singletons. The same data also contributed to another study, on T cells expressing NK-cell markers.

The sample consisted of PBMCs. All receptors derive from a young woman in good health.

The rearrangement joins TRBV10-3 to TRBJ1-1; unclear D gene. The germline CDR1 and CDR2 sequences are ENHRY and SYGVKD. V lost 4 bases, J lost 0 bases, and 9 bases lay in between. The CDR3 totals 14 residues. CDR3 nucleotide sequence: TGTGCCATCAGTGGGAAGGGTCTGAACACTGAAGCTTTCTTT. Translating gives CAISGKGLNTEAFF.

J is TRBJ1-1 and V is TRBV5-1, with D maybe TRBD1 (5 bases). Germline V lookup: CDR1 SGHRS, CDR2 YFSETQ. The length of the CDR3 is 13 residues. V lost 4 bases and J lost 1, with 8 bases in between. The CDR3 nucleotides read TGCGCCAGCAGCGGGGGGTGGAACACTGAAGCTTTCTTT. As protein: CASSGGWNTEAFF.

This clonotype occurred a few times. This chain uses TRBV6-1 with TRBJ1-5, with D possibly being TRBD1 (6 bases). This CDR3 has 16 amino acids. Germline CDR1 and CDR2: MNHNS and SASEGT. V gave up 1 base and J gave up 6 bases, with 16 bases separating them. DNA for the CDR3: TGTGCCAGCAGTGAAGGGGGGGCAGGGAGGACTCAGCCCCAGCATTTT. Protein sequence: CASSEGGAGRTQPQHF.

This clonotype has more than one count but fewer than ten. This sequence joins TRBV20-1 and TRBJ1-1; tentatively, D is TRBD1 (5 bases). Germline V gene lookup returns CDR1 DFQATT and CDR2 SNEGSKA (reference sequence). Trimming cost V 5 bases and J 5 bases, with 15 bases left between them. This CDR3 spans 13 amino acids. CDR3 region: CSASDRVGTEAFF. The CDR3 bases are TGCAGTGCTTCCGACAGAGTAGGGACTGAAGCTTTCTTT.

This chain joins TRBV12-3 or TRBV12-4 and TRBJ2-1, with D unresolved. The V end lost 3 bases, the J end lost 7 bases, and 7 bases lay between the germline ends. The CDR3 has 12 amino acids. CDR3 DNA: TGTGCCAGCAGTTTTCGTCTTAATGAGCAGTTCTTC. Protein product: CASSFRLNEQFF.

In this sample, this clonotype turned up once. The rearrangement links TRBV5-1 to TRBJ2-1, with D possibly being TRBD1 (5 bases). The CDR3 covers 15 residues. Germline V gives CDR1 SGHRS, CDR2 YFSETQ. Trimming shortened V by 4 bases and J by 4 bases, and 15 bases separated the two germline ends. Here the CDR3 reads CASSPDSESYNEQFF. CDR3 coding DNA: TGCGCCAGCAGCCCCGACAGCGAGTCATACAATGAGCAGTTCTTC.

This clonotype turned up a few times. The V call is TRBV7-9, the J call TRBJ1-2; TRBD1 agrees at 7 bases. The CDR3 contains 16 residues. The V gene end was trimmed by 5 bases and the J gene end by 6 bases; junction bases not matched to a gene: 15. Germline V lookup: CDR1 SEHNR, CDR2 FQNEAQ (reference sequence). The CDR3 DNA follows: TGTGCCAGCAGCGGAGAGGCACAGGGGACGCTCGATGGCTACACCTTC. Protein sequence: CASSGEAQGTLDGYTF.

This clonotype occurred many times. The CDR3 nucleotides read TGTGCCAGCAGTCGGGACTCCTGGTACAATGAGCAGTTCTTC. It codes for CASSRDSWYNEQFF. The chain combines TRBV7-2 with TRBJ2-1, with TRBD2 as a possible D gene (6 bases). The V gene's germline CDR1 is SGHTA and CDR2 FQGNSA. V was clipped by 6 bases and J by 4 bases, with 13 bases between them. There are 14 residues in the CDR3.

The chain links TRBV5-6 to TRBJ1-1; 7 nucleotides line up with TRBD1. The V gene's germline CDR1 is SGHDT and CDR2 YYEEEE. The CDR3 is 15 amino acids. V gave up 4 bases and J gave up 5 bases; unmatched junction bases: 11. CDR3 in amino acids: CASSLYQAGGTEAFF. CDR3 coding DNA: TGTGCCAGCAGCCTGTACCAGGCAGGGGGGACTGAAGCTTTCTTT.

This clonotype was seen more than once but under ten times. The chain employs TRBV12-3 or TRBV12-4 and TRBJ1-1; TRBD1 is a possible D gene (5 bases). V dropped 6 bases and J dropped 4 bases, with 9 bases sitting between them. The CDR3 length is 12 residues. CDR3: CASSFDSTEAFF. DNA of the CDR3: TGTGCCAGCAGCTTTGACAGCACTGAAGCTTTCTTT.

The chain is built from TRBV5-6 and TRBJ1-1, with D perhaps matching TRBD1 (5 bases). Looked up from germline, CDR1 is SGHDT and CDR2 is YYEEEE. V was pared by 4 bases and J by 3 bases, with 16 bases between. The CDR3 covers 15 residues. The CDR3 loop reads CASSHGGAGHTEAFF. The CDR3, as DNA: TGTGCCAGCAGCCACGGGGGAGCAGGTCACACTGAAGCTTTCTTT.

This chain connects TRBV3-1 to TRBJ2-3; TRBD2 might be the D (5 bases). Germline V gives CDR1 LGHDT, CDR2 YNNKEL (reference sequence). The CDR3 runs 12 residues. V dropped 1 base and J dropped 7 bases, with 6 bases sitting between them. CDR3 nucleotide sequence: TGTGCCAGCAGCCAAGCGGGAAATACGCAGTATTTT. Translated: CASSQAGNTQYF.

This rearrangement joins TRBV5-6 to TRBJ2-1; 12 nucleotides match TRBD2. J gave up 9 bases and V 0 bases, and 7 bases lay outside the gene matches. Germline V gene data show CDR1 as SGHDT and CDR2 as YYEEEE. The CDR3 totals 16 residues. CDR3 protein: CASSLETSGSGAEQFF. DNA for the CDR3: TGTGCCAGCAGCTTGGAGACTAGCGGGAGCGGCGCTGAGCAGTTCTTC. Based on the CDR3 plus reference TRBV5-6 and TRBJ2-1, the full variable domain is DAGVTQSPTHLIKTRGQQVTLRCSPKSGHDTVSWYQQALGQGPQFIFQYYEEEERQRGNFPDRFSGHQFPNYSSELNVNALLLGDSALYLCASSLETSGSGAEQFFGPGTRLTVL.

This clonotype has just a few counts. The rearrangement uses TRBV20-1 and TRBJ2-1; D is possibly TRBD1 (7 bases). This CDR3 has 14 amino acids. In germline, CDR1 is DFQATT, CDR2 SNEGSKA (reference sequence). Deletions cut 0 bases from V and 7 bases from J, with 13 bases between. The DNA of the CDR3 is TGCAGTGCTAGAGATTCGGCAGGGGGGAATGAGCAGTTCTTC. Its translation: CSARDSAGGNEQFF.

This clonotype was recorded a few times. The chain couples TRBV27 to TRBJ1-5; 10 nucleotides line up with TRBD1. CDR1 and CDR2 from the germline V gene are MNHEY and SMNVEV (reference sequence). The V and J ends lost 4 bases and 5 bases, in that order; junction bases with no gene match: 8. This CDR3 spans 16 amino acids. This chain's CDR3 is CASSSSGTGEYQPQHF. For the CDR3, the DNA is TGTGCCAGCAGTTCTTCCGGGACAGGGGAATATCAGCCCCAGCATTTT.

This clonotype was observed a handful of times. CDR3 sequence reads: CASSLDSREQYF. In DNA, the CDR3 is TGTGCCAGCAGCTTAGACTCCCGGGAGCAGTACTTC. The genes are TRBV7-9 and TRBJ2-7; no clear D gene. V lost 1 base to trimming and J lost 7 bases, with 8 bases between them. The CDR3 covers 12 residues. Germline values: CDR1 SEHNR, CDR2 FQNEAQ (reference sequence).

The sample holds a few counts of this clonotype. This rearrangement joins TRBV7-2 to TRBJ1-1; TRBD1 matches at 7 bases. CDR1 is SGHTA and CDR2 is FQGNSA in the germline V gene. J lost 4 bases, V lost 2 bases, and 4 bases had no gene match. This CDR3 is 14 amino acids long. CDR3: CASSLLTGVTEAFF. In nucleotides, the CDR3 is TGTGCCAGCAGCTTACTCACAGGGGTCACTGAAGCTTTCTTT.

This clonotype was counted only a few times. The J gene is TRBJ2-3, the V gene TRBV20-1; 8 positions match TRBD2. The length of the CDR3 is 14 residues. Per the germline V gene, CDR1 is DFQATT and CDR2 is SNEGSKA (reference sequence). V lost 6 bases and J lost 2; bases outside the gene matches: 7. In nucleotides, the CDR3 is TGCAGTGCCGCCCATAGCGGGACCACAGATACGCAGTATTTT. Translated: CSAAHSGTTDTQYF.

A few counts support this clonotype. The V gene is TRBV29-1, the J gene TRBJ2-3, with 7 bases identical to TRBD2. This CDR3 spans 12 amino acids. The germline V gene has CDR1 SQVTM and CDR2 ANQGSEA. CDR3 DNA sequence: TGCACCAGCGGGACCAGCACAGATACGCAGTATTTT. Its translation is CTSGTSTDTQYF.

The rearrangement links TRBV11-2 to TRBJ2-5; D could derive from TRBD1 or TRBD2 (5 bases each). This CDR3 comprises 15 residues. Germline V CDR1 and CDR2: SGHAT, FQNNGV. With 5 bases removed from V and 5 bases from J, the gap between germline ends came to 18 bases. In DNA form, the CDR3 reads TGTGCCAGCAGCGAACGGCGGGTTTCAGGGGAGACCCAGTACTTC. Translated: CASSERRVSGETQYF.

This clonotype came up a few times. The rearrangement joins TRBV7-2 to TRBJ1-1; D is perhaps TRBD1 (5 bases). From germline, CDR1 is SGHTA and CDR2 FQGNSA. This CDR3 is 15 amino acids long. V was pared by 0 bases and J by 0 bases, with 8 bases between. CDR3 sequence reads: CASSLAGVMNTEAFF. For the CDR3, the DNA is TGTGCCAGCAGCTTAGCAGGGGTCATGAACACTGAAGCTTTCTTT. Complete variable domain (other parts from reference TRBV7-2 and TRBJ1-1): GAGVSQSPSNKVTEKGKDVELRCDPISGHTALYWYRQSLGQGLEFLIYFQGNSAPDKSGLPSDRFSAERTGGSVSTLTIQRTQQEDSAVYLCASSLAGVMNTEAFFGQGTRLTVV.

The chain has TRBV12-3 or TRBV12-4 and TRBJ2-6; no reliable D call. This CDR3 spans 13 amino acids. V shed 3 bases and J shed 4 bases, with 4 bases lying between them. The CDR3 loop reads CASSFLGANVLTF. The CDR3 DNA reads TGTGCCAGCAGTTTTTTAGGGGCCAACGTCCTGACTTTC.

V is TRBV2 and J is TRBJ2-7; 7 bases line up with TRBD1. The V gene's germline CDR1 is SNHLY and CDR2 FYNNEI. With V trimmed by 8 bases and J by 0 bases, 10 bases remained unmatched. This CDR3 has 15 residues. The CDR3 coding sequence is TGTGCCAGCGCCCTACTCCGGGACAGCTCCTACGAGCAGTACTTC. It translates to CASALLRDSSYEQYF.

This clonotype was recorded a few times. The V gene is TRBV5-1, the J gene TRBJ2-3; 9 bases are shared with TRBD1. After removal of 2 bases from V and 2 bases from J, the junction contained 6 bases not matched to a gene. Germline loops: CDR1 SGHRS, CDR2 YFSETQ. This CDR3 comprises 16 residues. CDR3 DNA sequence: TGCGCCAGCAGCTTTGGACAGGGGTACCACACAGATACGCAGTATTTT. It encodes CASSFGQGYHTDTQYF.

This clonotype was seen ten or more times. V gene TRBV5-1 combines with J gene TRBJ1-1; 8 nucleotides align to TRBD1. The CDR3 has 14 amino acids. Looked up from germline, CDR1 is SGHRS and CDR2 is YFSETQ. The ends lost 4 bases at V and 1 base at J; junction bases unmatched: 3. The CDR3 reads CASSGGQENTEAFF. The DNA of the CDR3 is TGCGCCAGCAGCGGGGGACAGGAGAACACTGAAGCTTTCTTT.

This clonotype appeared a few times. The CDR3 nucleotides read TGTGCCAGCAGTTTAGGGACATTCGGGCCCTACGAGCAGTACTTC. Amino acids: CASSLGTFGPYEQYF. The V gene is TRBV12-3 or TRBV12-4, the J gene TRBJ2-7; a weak D match, TRBD1 (5 bases). V was cut by 1 base and J by 2 bases, with 12 bases left in between. This CDR3 contains 15 residues.

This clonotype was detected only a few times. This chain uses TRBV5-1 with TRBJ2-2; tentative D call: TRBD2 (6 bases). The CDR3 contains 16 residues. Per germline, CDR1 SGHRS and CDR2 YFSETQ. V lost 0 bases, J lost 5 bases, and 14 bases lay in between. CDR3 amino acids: CASSLARGGATGELFF. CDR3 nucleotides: TGCGCCAGCAGCTTGGCCAGAGGAGGGGCGACCGGGGAGCTGTTTTTT.

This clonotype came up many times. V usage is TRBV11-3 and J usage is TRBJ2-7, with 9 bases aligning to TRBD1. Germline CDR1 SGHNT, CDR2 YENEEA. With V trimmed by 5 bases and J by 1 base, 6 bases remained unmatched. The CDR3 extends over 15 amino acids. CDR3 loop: CASSRPGQGSYEQYF. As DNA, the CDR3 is TGTGCCAGCAGCCGACCGGGACAGGGATCCTACGAGCAGTACTTC. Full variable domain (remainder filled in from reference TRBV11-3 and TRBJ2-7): EAGVVQSPRYKIIEKKQPVAFWCNPISGHNTLYWYLQNLGQGPELLIRYENEEAVDDSQLPKDRFSAERLKGVDSTLKIQPAELGDSAVYLCASSRPGQGSYEQYFGPGTRLTVT.

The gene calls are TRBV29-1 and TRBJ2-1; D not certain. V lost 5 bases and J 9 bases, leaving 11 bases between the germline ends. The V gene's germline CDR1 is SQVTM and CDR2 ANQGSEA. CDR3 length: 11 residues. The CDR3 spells CSVPTPGEQFF. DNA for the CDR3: TGCAGCGTTCCCACTCCCGGTGAGCAGTTCTTC.